The 14 T cell receptor beta chains in this list originate from one sample, sequenced in a study of blood T cell repertoires in COVID-19. Only in-frame clones appear in the TCRdb table, and some are missing; sequencing was by immunoSEQ multiplex PCR. The table shows hundreds of thousands of clones, with 82% occurring only once. The sequenced sample consisted of PBMCs or T cells enriched from blood (not recorded which). All receptors come from a woman aged 55-69 years who had recovered from COVID-19.

The genes are TRBV7-2 and TRBJ1-1; a possible D gene is TRBD1 (6 bases). CDR1 and CDR2 (germline): SGHTA, FQGNSA. The germline V and J ends were trimmed by 5 bases and 4 bases, with 20 bases remaining between them. The CDR3 covers 16 residues. CDR3 region: CASSGRQVGIGTEAFF. The CDR3 DNA follows: TGTGCCAGCAGCGGCCGACAGGTCGGAATTGGCACTGAAGCTTTCTTT. Combining the CDR3 with reference TRBV7-2 and TRBJ1-1 gives the whole variable domain GAGVSQSPSNKVTEKGKDVELRCDPISGHTALYWYRQSLGQGLEFLIYFQGNSAPDKSGLPSDRFSAERTGGSVSTLTIQRTQQEDSAVYLCASSGRQVGIGTEAFFGQGTRLTVV.

This clone was counted a few times. This sequence joins TRBV4-3 and TRBJ2-3, with 10 positions matching TRBD1. Germline-derived CDR1 and CDR2 are LGHNA and YSLEER. Trimming took 4 bases from V and 4 from J; bases not matched to a gene: 14. The CDR3 is 18 amino acids. CDR3 amino acids: CASSRTVMGQGSPDTQYF. The DNA of the CDR3 is TGCGCCAGCAGCCGTACTGTGATGGGACAGGGGAGTCCAGATACGCAGTATTTT.

This chain links TRBV9 with TRBJ2-7, with TRBD1 matching 10 bases. The CDR3 loop spans 14 amino acids. The V and J ends lost 4 bases and 5 bases, in that order; junction bases with no gene match: 6. Germline CDR1 reads SGDLS; CDR2 reads YYNGEE. CDR3 in amino acids: CASSPRDRGHEQYF. DNA of the CDR3: TGTGCCAGCAGCCCCCGGGACAGGGGCCACGAGCAGTACTTC. The full variable domain, completed using reference TRBV9 and TRBJ2-7, is DSGVTQTPKHLITATGQRVTLRCSPRSGDLSVYWYQQSLDQGLQFLIQYYNGEERAKGNILERFSAQQFPDLHSELNLSSLELGDSALYFCASSPRDRGHEQYFGPGTRLTVT.

V is TRBV19 and J is TRBJ2-7; TRBD2 matches at 8 bases. Germline CDR1 and CDR2: LNHDA and SQIVND (reference sequence). The CDR3 contains 15 residues. Trimming removed 6 bases from V and 3 bases from J; junction bases left unmatched: 10. The CDR3 loop is CASRMAGGLIYEQYF. The CDR3 DNA reads TGTGCCAGTAGAATGGCGGGAGGACTTATCTACGAGCAGTACTTC.

The rearrangement joins TRBV4-3 to TRBJ1-2; no firm D call. CDR3 size: 15 residues. Looked up from germline, CDR1 is LGHNA and CDR2 is YSLEER. The germline V and J ends were trimmed by 0 bases and 4 bases, with 12 bases remaining between them. CDR3 nucleotides: TGCGCCAGCAGCCAAGATGCGGAGGTCTCCTATGGCTACACCTTC. Amino acids: CASSQDAEVSYGYTF.

The genes are TRBV23-1 and TRBJ2-7; TRBD2 might be the D (6 bases). TRBV23-1 counts as an open reading frame of uncertain function. The CDR3 contains 14 residues. Trimming took 9 bases from V and 6 from J, leaving 21 bases between them. The CDR3 DNA is TGCGCCAGAGGTTTAGAGACGTTAGCGGCCGAGCAGTACTTC. Protein product: CARGLETLAAEQYF.

Only a few counts were recorded for this clone. The chain joins TRBV5-1 to TRBJ2-5; the match to TRBD2 covers 12 bases. Trimming cost V 3 bases and J 5 bases; bases outside gene matches: 8. CDR3 length equals 16 residues. Germline V gene lookup returns CDR1 SGHRS and CDR2 YFSETQ. In DNA, the CDR3 is TGCGCCAGCAGCTCAGGACTAGCGGGGTGGGAGGAGACCCAGTACTTC. This sequence encodes CASSSGLAGWEETQYF.

The chain links TRBV5-1 to TRBJ2-7, with a possible D match to TRBD2 (5 bases). Looked up from germline, CDR1 is SGHRS and CDR2 is YFSETQ. This CDR3 comprises 12 residues. V gave up 3 bases and J gave up 2 bases, with 6 bases separating them. The CDR3 nucleotides read TGCGCCAGCAGCTACGGGACCTACGAGCAGTACTTC. Amino acids: CASSYGTYEQYF.

The chain joins TRBV23-1 to TRBJ1-1; no reliable D call. TRBV23-1 qualifies as an ORF whose function is uncertain. Trimming removed 4 bases from V and 8 bases from J, with 17 bases in between. The CDR3 length is 14 residues. CDR3: CASSPLPHIWEAFF. The CDR3 DNA is TGCGCCAGCAGTCCTTTACCCCACATCTGGGAAGCTTTCTTT.

The chain employs TRBV3-1 (or the pseudogene TRBV3-2) and TRBJ2-7; tentatively, D is TRBD1 (6 bases). The CDR3 runs 15 residues. The V gene lost 0 bases and the J gene lost 2 bases, with 11 bases spanning the gap. Germline loops: CDR1 LGHDT, CDR2 YNNKEL (reference sequence). CDR3 DNA sequence: TGTGCCAGCAGCCAAGATATCGGACAGACCTACGAGCAGTACTTC. Translated, it gives CASSQDIGQTYEQYF.

The chain links TRBV28 to TRBJ2-1; 7 bases are a match to TRBD1. The CDR3 is 17 residues long. V lost 2 bases and J lost 6; bases outside the gene matches: 13. Germline CDR1 MDHEN, CDR2 SYDVKM. CDR3: CASSLIGGSRLLNEQFF. The CDR3 region has the DNA TGTGCCAGCAGTTTAATAGGGGGCAGCCGCCTTCTCAATGAGCAGTTCTTC.

The rearrangement joins TRBV19 to TRBJ2-1; TRBD2 matches 13 bases. There are 15 residues in the CDR3. With V trimmed by 8 bases and J by 2 bases, 3 bases remained unmatched. The germline V gene encodes CDR1 LNHDA and CDR2 SQIVND (reference sequence). The CDR3 here is CASGGTSGTYNEQFF. CDR3 in DNA: TGTGCCAGTGGAGGGACTAGCGGGACCTACAATGAGCAGTTCTTC.

This clone has just a few counts. This chain connects TRBV7-2 to TRBJ1-2; 7 nucleotides agree with TRBD1. The germline CDR1 and CDR2 sequences are SGHTA and FQGNSA. V shed 3 bases and J 7 bases; nucleotides not matched to a gene: 5. CDR3 length: 13 amino acids. The CDR3 sequence: CASSLGQKPGYTF. As DNA, the CDR3 is TGTGCCAGCAGCTTGGGACAGAAACCTGGCTACACCTTC.

V and J are TRBV4-3 and TRBJ2-5; no clear D. Germline-derived CDR1 and CDR2 are LGHNA and YSLEER. The CDR3 has 14 residues. Trimming removed 0 bases from V and 5 bases from J, with 10 bases in between. Here the CDR3 reads CASSQDLHGETQYF. The CDR3 nucleotides read TGCGCCAGCAGCCAAGATCTTCACGGGGAGACCCAGTACTTC.